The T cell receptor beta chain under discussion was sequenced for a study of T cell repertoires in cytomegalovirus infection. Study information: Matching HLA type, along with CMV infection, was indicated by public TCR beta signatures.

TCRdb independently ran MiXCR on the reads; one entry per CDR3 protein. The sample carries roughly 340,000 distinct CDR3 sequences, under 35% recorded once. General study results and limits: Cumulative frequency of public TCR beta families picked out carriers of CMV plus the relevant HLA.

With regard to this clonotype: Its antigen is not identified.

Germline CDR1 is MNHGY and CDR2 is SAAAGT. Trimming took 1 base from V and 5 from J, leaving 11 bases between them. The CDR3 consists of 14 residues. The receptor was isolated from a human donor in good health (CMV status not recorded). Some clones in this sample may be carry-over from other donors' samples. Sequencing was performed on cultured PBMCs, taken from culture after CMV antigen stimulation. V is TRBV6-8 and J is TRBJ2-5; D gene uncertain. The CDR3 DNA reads TGTGCCAGCAGTTACTTACAGTTCAGGGAGACCCAGTACTTC. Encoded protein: CASSYLQFRETQYF.